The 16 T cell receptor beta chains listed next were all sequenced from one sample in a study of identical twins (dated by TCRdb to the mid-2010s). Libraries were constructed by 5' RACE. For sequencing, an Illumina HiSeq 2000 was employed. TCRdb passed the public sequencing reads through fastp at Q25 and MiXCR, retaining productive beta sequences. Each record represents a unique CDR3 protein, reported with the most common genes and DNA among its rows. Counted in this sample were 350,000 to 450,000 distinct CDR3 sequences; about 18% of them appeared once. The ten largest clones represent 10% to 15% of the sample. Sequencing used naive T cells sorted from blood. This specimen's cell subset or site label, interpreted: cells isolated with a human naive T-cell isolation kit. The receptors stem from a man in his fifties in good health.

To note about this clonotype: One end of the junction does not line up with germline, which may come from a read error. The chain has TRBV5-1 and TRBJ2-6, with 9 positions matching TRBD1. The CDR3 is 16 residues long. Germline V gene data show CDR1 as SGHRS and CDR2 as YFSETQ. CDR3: CASSPGQGSRANVLTF. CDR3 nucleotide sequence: TGCGCCAGCAGCCCGGGACAGGGCTCTCGGGCCAACGTCCTGACTTTC. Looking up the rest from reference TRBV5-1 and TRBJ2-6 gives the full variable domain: KAGVTQTPRYLIKTRGQQVTLSCSPISGHRSVSWYQQTPGQGLQFLFEYFSETQRNKGNFPGRFSGRQFSNSRSEMNVSTLELGDSALYLCASSPGQGSRANVLTFGAGSRLTVL.

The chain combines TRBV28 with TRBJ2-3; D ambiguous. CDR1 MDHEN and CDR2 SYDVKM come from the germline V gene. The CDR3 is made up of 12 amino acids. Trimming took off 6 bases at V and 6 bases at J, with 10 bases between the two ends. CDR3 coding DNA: TGTGCCAGCAGCCCCTCCATGGATACGCAGTATTTT. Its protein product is CASSPSMDTQYF.

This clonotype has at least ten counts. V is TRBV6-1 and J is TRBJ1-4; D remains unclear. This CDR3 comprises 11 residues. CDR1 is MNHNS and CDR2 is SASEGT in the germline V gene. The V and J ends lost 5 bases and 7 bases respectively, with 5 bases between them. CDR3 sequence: CASSFGEKLFF. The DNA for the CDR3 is TGTGCCAGCAGTTTTGGTGAAAAACTGTTTTTT.

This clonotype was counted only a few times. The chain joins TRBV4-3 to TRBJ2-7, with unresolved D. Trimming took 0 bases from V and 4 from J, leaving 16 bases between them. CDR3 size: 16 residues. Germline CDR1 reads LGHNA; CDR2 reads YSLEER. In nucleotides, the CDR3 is TGCGCCAGCAGCCAAGATCTCCCACAGAGTATATACGAGCAGTACTTC. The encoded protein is CASSQDLPQSIYEQYF.

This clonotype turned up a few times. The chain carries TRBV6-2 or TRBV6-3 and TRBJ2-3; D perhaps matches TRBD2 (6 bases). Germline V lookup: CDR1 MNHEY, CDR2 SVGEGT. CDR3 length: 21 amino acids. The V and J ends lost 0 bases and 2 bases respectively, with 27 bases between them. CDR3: CASSYSGISGPRLSSTDTQYF. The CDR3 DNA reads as TGTGCCAGCAGTTACTCGGGGATTAGCGGTCCAAGATTGTCGTCCACAGATACGCAGTATTTT.

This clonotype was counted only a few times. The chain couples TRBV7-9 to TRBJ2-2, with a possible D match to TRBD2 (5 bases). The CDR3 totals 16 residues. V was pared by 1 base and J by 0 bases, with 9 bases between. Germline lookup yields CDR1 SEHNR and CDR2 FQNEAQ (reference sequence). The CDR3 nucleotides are TGTGCCAGCAGCTTAGACCAGACTACGAACACCGGGGAGCTGTTTTTT. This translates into CASSLDQTTNTGELFF. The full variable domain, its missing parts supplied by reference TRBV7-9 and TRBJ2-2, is DTGVSQNPRHKITKRGQNVTFRCDPISEHNRLYWYRQTLGQGPEFLTYFQNEAQLEKSRLLSDRFSAERPKGSFSTLEIQRTEQGDSAMYLCASSLDQTTNTGELFFGEGSRLTVL.

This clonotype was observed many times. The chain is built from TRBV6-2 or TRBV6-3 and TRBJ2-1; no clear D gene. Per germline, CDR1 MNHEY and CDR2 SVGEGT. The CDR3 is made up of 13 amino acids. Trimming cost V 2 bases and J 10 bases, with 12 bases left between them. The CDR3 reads CASSYVLRVEQFF. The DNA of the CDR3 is TGTGCCAGCAGTTACGTGCTCCGGGTGGAGCAGTTCTTC.

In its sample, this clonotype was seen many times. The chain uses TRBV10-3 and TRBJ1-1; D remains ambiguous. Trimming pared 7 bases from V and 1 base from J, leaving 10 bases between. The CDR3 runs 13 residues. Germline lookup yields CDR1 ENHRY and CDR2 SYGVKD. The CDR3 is CAITSARNTEAFF. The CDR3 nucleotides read TGTGCCATCACTTCGGCGAGGAACACTGAAGCTTTCTTT.

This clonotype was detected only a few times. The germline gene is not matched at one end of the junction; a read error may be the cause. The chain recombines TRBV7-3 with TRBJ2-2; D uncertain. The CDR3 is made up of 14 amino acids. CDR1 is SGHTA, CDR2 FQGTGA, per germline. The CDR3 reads CASSTHSNTGELFF. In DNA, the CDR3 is TGTGCCAGCAGCACACATTCGAATACCGGGGAGCTGTTTTTT.

CDR3 residues: CASSFGSSHQETQYF. The CDR3 DNA reads TGTGCCAGCAGTTTTGGGTCCAGCCACCAAGAGACCCAGTACTTC. This sequence joins TRBV28 and TRBJ2-5; D ambiguous. In germline, CDR1 is MDHEN, CDR2 SYDVKM. The CDR3 is 15 residues long. Deletions cut 3 bases from V and 0 bases from J, with 11 bases between.

The CDR3, as DNA: TGTGCCAGCAGTTTGGGACAGGGGGTCTTTAACTATGGCTACACCTTC. Amino acid sequence: CASSLGQGVFNYGYTF. The chain uses TRBV12-3 or TRBV12-4 and TRBJ1-2, with 11 bases aligning to TRBD1. The CDR3 covers 16 residues. V lost 3 bases, J lost 1 base, and 4 bases stayed unmatched.

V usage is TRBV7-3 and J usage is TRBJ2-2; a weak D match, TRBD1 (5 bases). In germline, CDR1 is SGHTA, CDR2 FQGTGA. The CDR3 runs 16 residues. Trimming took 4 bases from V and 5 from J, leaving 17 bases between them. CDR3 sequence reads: CASSSPSRGKTGELFF. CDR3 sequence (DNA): TGTGCCAGCAGCTCCCCCAGTAGGGGTAAAACCGGGGAGCTGTTTTTT. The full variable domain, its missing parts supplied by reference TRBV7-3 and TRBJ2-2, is GAGVSQTPSNKVTEKGKYVELRCDPISGHTALYWYRQSLGQGPEFLIYFQGTGAADDSGLPNDRFFAVRPEGSVSTLKIQRTERGDSAVYLCASSSPSRGKTGELFFGEGSRLTVL.

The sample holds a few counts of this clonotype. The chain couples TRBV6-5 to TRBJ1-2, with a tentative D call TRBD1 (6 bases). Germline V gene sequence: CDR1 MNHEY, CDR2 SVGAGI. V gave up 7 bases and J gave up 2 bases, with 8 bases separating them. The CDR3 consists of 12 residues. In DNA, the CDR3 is TGTGCCAGCACCGGACAGAACTATGGCTACACCTTC. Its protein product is CASTGQNYGYTF.

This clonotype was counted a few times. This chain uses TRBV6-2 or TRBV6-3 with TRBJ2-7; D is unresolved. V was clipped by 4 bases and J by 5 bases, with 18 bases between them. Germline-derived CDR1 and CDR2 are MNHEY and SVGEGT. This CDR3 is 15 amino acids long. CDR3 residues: CASSSAGAIQDEQYF. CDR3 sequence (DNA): TGTGCCAGCAGTTCGGCTGGTGCAATTCAGGACGAGCAGTACTTC.

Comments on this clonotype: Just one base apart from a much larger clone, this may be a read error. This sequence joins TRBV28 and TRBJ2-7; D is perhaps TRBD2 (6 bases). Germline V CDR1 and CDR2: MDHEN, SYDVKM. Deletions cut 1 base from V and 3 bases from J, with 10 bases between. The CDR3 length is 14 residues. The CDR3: CASSLSVSGYEQYF. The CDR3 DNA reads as TGTGCCAGCAGTTTATCGGTTAGCGGCTACGAGCAGTACTTC.

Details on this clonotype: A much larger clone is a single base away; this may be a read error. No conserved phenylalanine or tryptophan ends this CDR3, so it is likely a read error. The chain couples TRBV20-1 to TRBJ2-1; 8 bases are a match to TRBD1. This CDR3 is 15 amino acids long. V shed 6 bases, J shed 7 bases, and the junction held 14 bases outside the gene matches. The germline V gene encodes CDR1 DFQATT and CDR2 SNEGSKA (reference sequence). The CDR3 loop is CSATSHYRGSNEQFY. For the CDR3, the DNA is TGCAGTGCCACATCGCATTACAGGGGGTCAAATGAGCAGTTCTAC.